The text below deals with one T cell receptor beta chain. No antigen is known for it. One end of the junction is discordant with germline, which a read error may explain. A lack of ophthalmopathy progression within 18 months defined stable Graves' hyperthyroidism. The authors obtained PBMCs from roughly 10 ml of fresh peripheral blood. The data belong to a study of T cells in Graves' hyperthyroidism and ophthalmopathy. Across the whole study: Peripheral blood specimens were obtained at initial diagnosis, prior to any treatment.

Study-level findings and limits: Most thyroid clonotypes expanded above 0.001 were also detected in blood.

Authors of the study amplified TCR beta CDR3 regions from RNA transcripts. The study used the HTBI primer set for a first-round RT-PCR of the TCR CDR3. TCRdb re-derived calls from the multiplex PCR reads in MiXCR, one entry per CDR3 protein. The sample records roughly 700,000 distinct CDR3 sequences, under 45% being singletons. The CDR3 runs to 12 residues. The source is a woman in her thirties or forties with Graves' hyperthyroidism. Sequenced sample: blood. The chain employs TRBV12-3 or TRBV12-4 and TRBJ2-5; TRBD1 matches 9 bases. CDR3 in DNA: TGTGCCAGCAGATTGGGACAGGGTCGGGGGCCCTTC. Its protein is CASRLGQGRGPF.